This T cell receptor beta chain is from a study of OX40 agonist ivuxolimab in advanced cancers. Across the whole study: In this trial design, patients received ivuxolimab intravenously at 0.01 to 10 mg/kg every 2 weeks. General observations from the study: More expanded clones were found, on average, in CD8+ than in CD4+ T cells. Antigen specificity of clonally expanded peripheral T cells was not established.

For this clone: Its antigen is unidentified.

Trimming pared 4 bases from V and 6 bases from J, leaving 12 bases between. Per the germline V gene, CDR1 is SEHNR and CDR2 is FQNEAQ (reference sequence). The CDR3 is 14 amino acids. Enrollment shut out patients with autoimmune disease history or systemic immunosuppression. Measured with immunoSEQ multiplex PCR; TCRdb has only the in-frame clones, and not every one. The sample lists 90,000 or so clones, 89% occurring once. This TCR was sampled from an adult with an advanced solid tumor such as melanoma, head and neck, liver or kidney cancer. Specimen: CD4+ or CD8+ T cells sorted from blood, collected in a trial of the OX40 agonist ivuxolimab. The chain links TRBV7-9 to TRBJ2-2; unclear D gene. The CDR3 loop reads CASSSEIPPGELFF. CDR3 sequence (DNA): TGTGCCAGCAGCTCGGAGATCCCCCCCGGGGAGCTGTTTTTT.